This T cell receptor beta chain was sequenced in a study of Ad26.COV2.S vaccination and SARS-CoV-2 variants. Overall study findings and caveats: Placebo recipients and vaccine recipients were similar in non-spike TCR breadth.

Germline CDR1 SEHNR, CDR2 FQNEAQ (reference sequence). CDR3 length: 14 residues. V was trimmed by 4 bases and J by 0 bases, leaving 7 bases between them. The repertoire was sequenced with immunoSEQ multiplex PCR; TCRdb's copy has only in-frame clones and lacks some. The profile shows 440,000 or so clones, 90% of them singletons. Treatment denoted: roughly 18 received Ad26.COV2.S at low or high dose, single or two shots; 5 received placebo; per-sample allocation not given. All samples were drawn on day 63, counting from the first vaccine or placebo injection. An adult of 18-55 years in Boston served as donor. On this clone: The antigen is not known. The sample has other DNA sequences that encode this CDR3 too.

This receptor was taken from a person aged 18-60 years who received the Ad26.COV2.S COVID-19 vaccine or a placebo. Sample: peripheral blood, taken in a trial of Ad26.COV2.S vaccine versus placebo. The J gene is TRBJ2-1, the V gene TRBV7-9; D unclear. The CDR3 DNA reads TGTGCCAGCAGCTCCCTGAGCTCCTACAATGAGCAGTTCTTC. This gives the protein CASSSLSSYNEQFF.